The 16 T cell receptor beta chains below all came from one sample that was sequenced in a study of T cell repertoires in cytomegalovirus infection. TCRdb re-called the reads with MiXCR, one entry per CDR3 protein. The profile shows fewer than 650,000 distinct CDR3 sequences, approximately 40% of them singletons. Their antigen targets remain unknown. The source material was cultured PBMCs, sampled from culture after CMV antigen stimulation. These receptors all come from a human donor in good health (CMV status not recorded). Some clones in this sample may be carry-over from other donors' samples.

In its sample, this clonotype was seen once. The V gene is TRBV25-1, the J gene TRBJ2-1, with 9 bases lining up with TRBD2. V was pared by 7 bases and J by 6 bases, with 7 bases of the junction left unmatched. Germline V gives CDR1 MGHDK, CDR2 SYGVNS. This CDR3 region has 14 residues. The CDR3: CASMKAGGPNEQFF. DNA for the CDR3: TGTGCCAGCATGAAAGCGGGAGGTCCCAATGAGCAGTTCTTC.

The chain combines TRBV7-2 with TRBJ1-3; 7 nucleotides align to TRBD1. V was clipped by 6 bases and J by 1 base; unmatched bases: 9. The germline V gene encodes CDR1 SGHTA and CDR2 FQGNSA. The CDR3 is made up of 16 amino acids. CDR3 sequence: CASSRQGSGSGNTIYF. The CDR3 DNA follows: TGTGCCAGCAGTCGACAGGGTTCGGGGTCTGGAAACACCATATATTTT. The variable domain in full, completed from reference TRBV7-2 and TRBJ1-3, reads GAGVSQSPSNKVTEKGKDVELRCDPISGHTALYWYRQSLGQGLEFLIYFQGNSAPDKSGLPSDRFSAERTGGSVSTLTIQRTQQEDSAVYLCASSRQGSGSGNTIYFGEGSWLTVV.

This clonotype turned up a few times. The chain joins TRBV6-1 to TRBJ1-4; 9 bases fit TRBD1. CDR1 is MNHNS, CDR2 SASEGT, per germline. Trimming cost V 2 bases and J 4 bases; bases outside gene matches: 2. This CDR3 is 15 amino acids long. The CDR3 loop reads CASSETGGRNEKLFF. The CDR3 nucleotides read TGTGCCAGCAGTGAAACAGGGGGCCGTAATGAAAAACTGTTTTTT.

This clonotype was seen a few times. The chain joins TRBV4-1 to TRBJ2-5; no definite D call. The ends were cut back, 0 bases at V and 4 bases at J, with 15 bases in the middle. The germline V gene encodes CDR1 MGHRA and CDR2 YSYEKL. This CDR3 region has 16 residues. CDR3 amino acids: CASSQDPWALSETQYF. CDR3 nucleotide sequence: TGCGCCAGCAGCCAAGATCCATGGGCCCTTTCAGAGACCCAGTACTTC.

In nucleotides, the CDR3 is TGTGCCAGCAGCTTAGCGAGCCAAGCCACGGATACGCAGTATTTT. Translated, it gives CASSLASQATDTQYF. The rearrangement links TRBV7-2 to TRBJ2-3; D is unresolved. Germline CDR1 is SGHTA and CDR2 is FQGNSA. Trimming pared 0 bases from V and 6 bases from J, leaving 13 bases between. The CDR3 is 15 residues long.

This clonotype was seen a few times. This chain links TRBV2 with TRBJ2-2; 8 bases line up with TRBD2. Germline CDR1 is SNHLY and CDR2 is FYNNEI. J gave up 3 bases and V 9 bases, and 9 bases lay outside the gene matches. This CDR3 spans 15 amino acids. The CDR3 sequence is CASHGLARDTGELFF. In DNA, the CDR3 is TGTGCCAGTCACGGACTAGCCCGGGACACCGGGGAGCTGTTTTTT.

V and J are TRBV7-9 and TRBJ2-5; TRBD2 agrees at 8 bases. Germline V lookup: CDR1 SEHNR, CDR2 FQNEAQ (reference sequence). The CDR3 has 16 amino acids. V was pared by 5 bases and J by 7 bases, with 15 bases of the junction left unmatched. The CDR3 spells CASSQTRSGTSGTQYF. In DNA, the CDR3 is TGTGCCAGCAGCCAAACGCGTAGCGGGACTTCCGGGACCCAGTACTTC. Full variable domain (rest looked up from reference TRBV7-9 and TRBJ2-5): DTGVSQNPRHKITKRGQNVTFRCDPISEHNRLYWYRQTLGQGPEFLTYFQNEAQLEKSRLLSDRFSAERPKGSFSTLEIQRTEQGDSAMYLCASSQTRSGTSGTQYFGPGTRLLVL.

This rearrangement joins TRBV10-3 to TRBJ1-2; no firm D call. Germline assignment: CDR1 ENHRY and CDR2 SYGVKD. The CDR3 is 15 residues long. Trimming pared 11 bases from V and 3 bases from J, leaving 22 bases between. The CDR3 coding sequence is TGTGCCGTCCGGATGGACCCAAAAAACCACTATGGCTACACCTTC. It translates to CAVRMDPKNHYGYTF.

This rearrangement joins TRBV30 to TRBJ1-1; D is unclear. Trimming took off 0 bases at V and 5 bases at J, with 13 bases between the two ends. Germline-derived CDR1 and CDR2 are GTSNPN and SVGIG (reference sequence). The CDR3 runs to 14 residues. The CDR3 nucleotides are TGTGCCTGGAGTGTTTCGTCCCTCCGGACTGAAGCTTTCTTT. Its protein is CAWSVSSLRTEAFF.

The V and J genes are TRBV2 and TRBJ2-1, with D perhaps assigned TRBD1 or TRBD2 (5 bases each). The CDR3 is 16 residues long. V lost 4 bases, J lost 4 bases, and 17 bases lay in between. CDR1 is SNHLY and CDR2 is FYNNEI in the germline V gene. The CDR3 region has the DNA TGTGCCAGCAGTGGAGAGGGGCAAGGGTTTTACAATGAGCAGTTCTTC. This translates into CASSGEGQGFYNEQFF.

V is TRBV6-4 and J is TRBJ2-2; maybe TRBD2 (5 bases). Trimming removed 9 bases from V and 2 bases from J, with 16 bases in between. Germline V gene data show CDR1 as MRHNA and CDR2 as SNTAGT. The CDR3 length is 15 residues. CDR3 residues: CARSVGEGNTGELFF. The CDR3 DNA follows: TGTGCCAGATCCGTCGGTGAGGGCAACACCGGGGAGCTGTTTTTT.

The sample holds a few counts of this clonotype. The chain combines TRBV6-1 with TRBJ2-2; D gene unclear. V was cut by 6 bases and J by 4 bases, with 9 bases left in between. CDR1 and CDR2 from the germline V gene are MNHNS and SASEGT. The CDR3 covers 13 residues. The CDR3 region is CASRLVLTGELFF. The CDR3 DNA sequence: TGTGCCAGCAGGCTCGTGCTCACCGGGGAGCTGTTTTTT.

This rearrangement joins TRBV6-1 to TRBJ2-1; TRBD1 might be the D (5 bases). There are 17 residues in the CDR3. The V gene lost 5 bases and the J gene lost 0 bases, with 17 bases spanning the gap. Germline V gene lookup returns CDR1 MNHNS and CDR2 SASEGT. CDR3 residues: CASSPLGAVSSYNEQFF. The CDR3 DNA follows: TGTGCCAGCAGTCCACTTGGGGCGGTGAGCTCCTACAATGAGCAGTTCTTC.

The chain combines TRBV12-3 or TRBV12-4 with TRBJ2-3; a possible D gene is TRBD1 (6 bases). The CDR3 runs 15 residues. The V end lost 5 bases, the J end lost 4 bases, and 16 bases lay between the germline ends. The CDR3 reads CASSEQQGVADTQYF. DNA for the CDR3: TGTGCCAGCAGTGAGCAACAGGGTGTCGCAGATACGCAGTATTTT.

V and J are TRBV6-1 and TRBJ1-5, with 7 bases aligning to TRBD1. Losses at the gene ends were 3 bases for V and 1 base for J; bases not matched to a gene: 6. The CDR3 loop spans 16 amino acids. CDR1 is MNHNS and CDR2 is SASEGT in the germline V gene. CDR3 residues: CASSDRTGGSNQPQHF. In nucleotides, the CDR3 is TGTGCCAGCAGTGATAGGACAGGAGGAAGCAATCAGCCCCAGCATTTT.

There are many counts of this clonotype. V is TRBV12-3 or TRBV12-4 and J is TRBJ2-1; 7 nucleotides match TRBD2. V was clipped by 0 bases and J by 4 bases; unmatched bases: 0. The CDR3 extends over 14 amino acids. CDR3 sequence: CASSLAGGYNEQFF. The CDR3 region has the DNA TGTGCCAGCAGTTTAGCGGGAGGGTACAATGAGCAGTTCTTC.